Shown below are 24 T cell receptor beta chains from a single sample sequenced in a study of T cell responses to AZD1222 COVID-19 vaccine. Profiled with immunoSEQ multiplex PCR; TCRdb holds only in-frame clones, not every one. Among 130,000 to 150,000 clones listed, around 90% were seen once. Specimen: peripheral blood, collected on day 0 of AZD1222 vaccination. The receptor source for this set is an adult in good health.

J is TRBJ1-2 and V is TRBV7-8; D perhaps matches TRBD1 (5 bases). The CDR3 contains 13 residues. V shed 5 bases and J shed 2 bases, with 9 bases lying between them. CDR1 is SGHVS and CDR2 is FQNEAQ in the germline V gene. CDR3 bases: TGTGCCAGCAGCCTCAGGGAGAACTATGGCTACACCTTC. Translated: CASSLRENYGYTF.

In DNA form, the CDR3 reads TGTGCCAGCAATCGACAGTATAATGAAAAACTGTTTTTT. This codes for CASNRQYNEKLFF. The V gene is TRBV2, the J gene TRBJ1-4; tentatively, D is TRBD1 (5 bases). Looked up from germline, CDR1 is SNHLY and CDR2 is FYNNEI. The length of the CDR3 is 13 residues. Trimming shortened V by 7 bases and J by 4 bases, and 10 bases separated the two germline ends. The variable domain in full, with the rest retrieved from reference TRBV2 and TRBJ1-4, is EPEVTQTPSHQVTQMGQEVILRCVPISNHLYFYWYRQILGQKVEFLVSFYNNEISEKSEIFDDQFSVERPDGSNFTLKIRSTKLEDSAMYFCASNRQYNEKLFFGSGTQLSVL.

This chain joins TRBV7-2 and TRBJ2-7; maybe TRBD2 (6 bases). The V end was cut by 5 bases, the J end by 5 bases, with 16 bases between. This CDR3 has 14 amino acids. CDR1 is SGHTA and CDR2 is FQGNSA in the germline V gene. The CDR3 is CASSLSPGVHEQYF. CDR3 DNA sequence: TGTGCCAGCAGCCTGTCGCCGGGGGTCCACGAGCAGTACTTC. Combining the CDR3 with reference TRBV7-2 and TRBJ2-7 gives the whole variable domain GAGVSQSPSNKVTEKGKDVELRCDPISGHTALYWYRQSLGQGLEFLIYFQGNSAPDKSGLPSDRFSAERTGGSVSTLTIQRTQQEDSAVYLCASSLSPGVHEQYFGPGTRLTVT.

CDR3 region: CASSQVSRAQYF. The CDR3 coding sequence is TGTGCCAGCAGCCAAGTTTCCCGGGCGCAGTATTTT. This chain joins TRBV4-2 and TRBJ2-3, with no clear D. The CDR3 spans 12 residues. The V and J ends lost 1 base and 10 bases respectively, with 9 bases between them. The V gene's germline CDR1 is LGHNA and CDR2 YNFKEQ.

The CDR3 nucleotides are TGTGCCAGCAGCTCTAGTGGGGGGAACACTGAAGCTTTCTTT. It specifies CASSSSGGNTEAFF. The genes are TRBV9 and TRBJ1-1; a weak D match, TRBD1 (5 bases). The CDR3 has 14 residues. The germline V gene encodes CDR1 SGDLS and CDR2 YYNGEE. Deletions cut 4 bases from V and 1 base from J, with 11 bases between.

The table lists this clone with a count of one. The rearrangement joins TRBV4-1 to TRBJ1-1, with D hard to call. Per germline, CDR1 MGHRA and CDR2 YSYEKL. The length of the CDR3 is 19 residues. The germline V and J ends were trimmed by 5 bases and 3 bases, with 28 bases remaining between them. The CDR3 is CASSGRSSRRADAYTEAFF. CDR3 DNA: TGCGCCAGCAGCGGACGATCATCCCGGAGGGCGGACGCGTACACTGAAGCTTTCTTT.

About this clone: In the same sample, other DNA sequences code for this CDR3. The chain has TRBV6-5 and TRBJ2-7; TRBD2 agrees at 12 bases. The J segment lost 2 bases and the V segment lost 2 bases, leaving 4 bases of the junction unmatched. Germline V gives CDR1 MNHEY, CDR2 SVGAGI. CDR3 length: 16 residues. The CDR3: CASSYLTSGRPYEQYF. The CDR3 coding sequence is TGTGCCAGCAGTTACCTGACTAGCGGGAGACCCTACGAGCAGTACTTC.

This rearrangement joins TRBV14 to TRBJ1-1, with a weak D call TRBD1 (6 bases). Per the germline V gene, CDR1 is SGHDN and CDR2 is FVKESK. The CDR3 consists of 15 residues. Between the trimmed V and J ends, which lost 8 bases and 0 bases, there was a span of 16 bases. The CDR3 sequence is CASAAAGALNTEAFF. Written as DNA, the CDR3 is TGTGCCAGCGCCGCCGCAGGGGCGCTGAACACTGAAGCTTTCTTT.

The chain uses TRBV28 and TRBJ2-1; D is perhaps TRBD1 or TRBD2 (5 bases each). This CDR3 spans 15 amino acids. Trimming removed 4 bases at V and 10 bases at J, with 20 bases between. Germline CDR1 reads MDHEN; CDR2 reads SYDVKM. CDR3 nucleotide sequence: TGTGCCAGCAGTTCCCCTGGGGGAAAACGGGCAGAGCAGTTCTTC. It yields the protein CASSSPGGKRAEQFF.

The chain combines TRBV19 with TRBJ2-3; D is ambiguous. This CDR3 contains 12 residues. Germline CDR1 LNHDA, CDR2 SQIVND (reference sequence). V lost 7 bases, J lost 3 bases, and 8 bases lay in between. In DNA form, the CDR3 reads TGTGCCAGTATTGGTGAAACAGATACGCAGTATTTT. The encoded protein is CASIGETDTQYF.

The chain carries TRBV6-1 and TRBJ1-3, with a tentative D call TRBD1 (5 bases). Per the germline V gene, CDR1 is MNHNS and CDR2 is SASEGT. This CDR3 spans 19 amino acids. Deletions cut 2 bases from V and 0 bases from J, with 20 bases between. CDR3 region: CASSEMGVRGFSSGNTIYF. The CDR3 DNA sequence: TGTGCCAGCAGTGAAATGGGAGTTCGGGGCTTCAGCTCTGGAAACACCATATATTTT.

The chain combines TRBV6-5 with TRBJ1-5; no reliable D call. Trimming removed 6 bases at V and 4 bases at J, with 10 bases between. The CDR3 has 13 amino acids. Germline-derived CDR1 and CDR2 are MNHEY and SVGAGI. CDR3 coding DNA: TGTGCCAGCAGCTCCGACGGTAATCAGCCCCAGCATTTT. It translates to CASSSDGNQPQHF.

The chain has TRBV9 and TRBJ1-5, with D maybe TRBD1 (5 bases). The CDR3 length is 14 residues. Germline values: CDR1 SGDLS, CDR2 YYNGEE. V gave up 3 bases and J gave up 1 base, with 8 bases separating them. In DNA, the CDR3 is TGTGCCAGCAGCGATGGGGGGAGCAATCAGCCCCAGCATTTT. This sequence encodes CASSDGGSNQPQHF.

V and J are TRBV20-1 and TRBJ2-2; 9 bases match TRBD2. J lost 4 bases, V lost 6 bases, and 6 bases had no gene match. Germline values: CDR1 DFQATT, CDR2 SNEGSKA (reference sequence). The CDR3 contains 14 residues. In nucleotides, the CDR3 is TGCAGTGCAAGTAGCGGGAGAGGCACCGGGGAGCTGTTTTTT. Protein: CSASSGRGTGELFF.

The V call is TRBV6-5, the J call TRBJ1-2; D not certain. Trimming took 10 bases from V and 4 from J, leaving 13 bases between them. CDR1 is MNHEY, CDR2 SVGAGI, per germline. This CDR3 comprises 12 residues. CDR3 sequence (DNA): TGTGCCACTTTCCGGGAAATCTATGGCTACACCTTC. This gives the protein CATFREIYGYTF.

This chain links TRBV14 with TRBJ2-5; TRBD1 agrees at 7 bases. The CDR3 totals 15 residues. V lost 1 base and J lost 2; bases outside the gene matches: 4. Germline assignment: CDR1 SGHDN and CDR2 FVKESK. The CDR3 nucleotides are TGTGCCAGCAGCCAAGGGGGACAGTTACAAGAGACCCAGTACTTC. It translates to CASSQGGQLQETQYF.

The chain couples TRBV19 to TRBJ1-1; D not resolved. The CDR3 sequence is 12 residues long. V lost 2 bases, J lost 11 bases, and 12 bases lay in between. The germline V gene encodes CDR1 LNHDA and CDR2 SQIVND (reference sequence). The DNA of the CDR3 is TGTGCCAGTAGTATATGGAGACGGGAGGCTTTCTTT. The encoded protein is CASSIWRREAFF.

This chain joins TRBV6-5 and TRBJ2-1; D is perhaps TRBD1 (5 bases). V was clipped by 6 bases and J by 2 bases, with 5 bases between them. The CDR3 loop spans 12 amino acids. The germline V gene has CDR1 MNHEY and CDR2 SVGAGI. The chain's CDR3 is CASRGPYNEQFF. CDR3 DNA sequence: TGTGCCAGCAGGGGGCCCTACAATGAGCAGTTCTTC.

This chain uses TRBV28 with TRBJ2-2; 7 bases match TRBD1. V was clipped by 8 bases and J by 1 base; unmatched bases: 4. The CDR3 extends over 14 amino acids. Per germline, CDR1 MDHEN and CDR2 SYDVKM. The CDR3 nucleotides are TGTGCCAGCCGGGACAGCCTGAACACCGGGGAGCTGTTTTTT. It specifies CASRDSLNTGELFF.

V gene TRBV5-1 combines with J gene TRBJ2-5; TRBD1 is a possible D gene (6 bases). Trimming removed 2 bases at V and 1 base at J, with 15 bases between. This CDR3 is built from 16 residues. Germline CDR1 SGHRS, CDR2 YFSETQ. CDR3 coding DNA: TGCGCCAGCAGCTTATCGTGGCAGGGGCTCCAAGAGACCCAGTACTTC. This codes for CASSLSWQGLQETQYF. Full variable domain (outside the CDR3, taken from reference TRBV5-1 and TRBJ2-5): KAGVTQTPRYLIKTRGQQVTLSCSPISGHRSVSWYQQTPGQGLQFLFEYFSETQRNKGNFPGRFSGRQFSNSRSEMNVSTLELGDSALYLCASSLSWQGLQETQYFGPGTRLLVL.

The chain carries TRBV6-2 or TRBV6-3 and TRBJ1-5, with unresolved D. The CDR3 has 13 residues. Per germline, CDR1 MNHEY and CDR2 SVGEGT. The V end was cut by 5 bases, the J end by 13 bases, with 18 bases between. This CDR3 is CASSDRILRRQHF. In nucleotides, the CDR3 is TGTGCCAGCAGTGACCGTATCTTGAGGCGTCAGCATTTT.

The V gene is TRBV11-2, the J gene TRBJ2-1; the D is unclear. The CDR3 spans 13 residues. CDR1 SGHAT and CDR2 FQNNGV come from the germline V gene. The V end was cut by 1 base, the J end by 7 bases, with 8 bases between. CDR3 DNA: TGTGCCAGCAGCTTAGGGGTGCGTAATGAGCAGTTCTTC. It yields the protein CASSLGVRNEQFF.

The genes are TRBV12-5 and TRBJ1-1; D gene ambiguous. With 2 bases removed from V and 0 bases from J, the gap between germline ends came to 7 bases. The CDR3 is 14 amino acids. Germline CDR1 reads LGHNT; CDR2 reads FRNRAP. The CDR3: CASGLTELNTEAFF. The DNA for the CDR3 is TGTGCTAGTGGTTTGACAGAGCTGAACACTGAAGCTTTCTTT. The full variable domain, rest sourced from reference TRBV12-5 and TRBJ1-1, is DARVTQTPRHKVTEMGQEVTMRCQPILGHNTVFWYRQTMMQGLELLAYFRNRAPLDDSGMPKDRFSAEMPDATLATLKIQPSEPRDSAVYFCASGLTELNTEAFFGQGTRLTVV.

J is TRBJ2-6 and V is TRBV6-2 or TRBV6-3, with D tentatively TRBD2 (6 bases). Germline CDR1 MNHEY, CDR2 SVGEGT. This CDR3 comprises 16 residues. V was pared by 6 bases and J by 2 bases, with 14 bases between. The CDR3: CASSPDAGTGANVLTF. The DNA of the CDR3 is TGTGCCAGCAGCCCTGATGCGGGGACTGGGGCCAACGTCCTGACTTTC.